This T cell receptor (beta chain) was sequenced for a study of vaccination effects on CD4 cells after COVID-19. Using immunoSEQ multiplex PCR, the repertoire was profiled, and TCRdb retains in-frame clones only, with some absent. Of about 43,000 clones detected, roughly four fifths appear once; the ten largest clones hold approximately 10%. Before any sequencing was done, the ViraFEST assay used viral peptide pools to expand antigen-specific CD4+ T cells. Isolating CD4+ T cells followed 9 to 11 days of culture. None of these healthy vaccinees had been infected with SARS-CoV-2 before vaccination. In its sample, this clone was seen a few times. The target antigen is unknown. V shed 1 base and J shed 5 bases, with 7 bases lying between them. Per germline, CDR1 KGHDR and CDR2 SFDVKD. CDR3 length: 13 residues.

The chain recombines TRBV24-1 with TRBJ1-1, with D tentatively TRBD1 (5 bases). The sample consisted of CD4+ T cells from PBMCs cultured with SARS-CoV-2 spike peptides, taken before COVID-19 vaccination. The clonotype originates from a human donor who received a COVID-19 vaccine. DNA of the CDR3: TGTGCCACCAGTGATTTCAGGGAGACTGAAGCTTTCTTT. Protein: CATSDFRETEAFF.